This T cell receptor (beta chain) stems from a study of shared clonotypes between healthy human individuals. In this sample, this clone turned up once. Investigators spread the genomic DNA of each subset evenly over several immunoSEQ plates. Sequencing of unsorted PBMC DNA was carried out using ten immunoSEQ deep assay plates. Sequenced by immunoSEQ multiplex PCR; TCRdb stores in-frame clones only, minus some. The sample holds some 530,000 clones, approximately 81% seen once. Unmatched junction bases numbered 4, after V lost 2 bases and J lost 2 bases. Looked up from germline, CDR1 is SGHTA and CDR2 is FQGNSA. This CDR3 comprises 16 residues.

The rearrangement joins TRBV7-2 to TRBJ2-1; TRBD2 agrees at 9 bases. The source of this sequence is a woman aged 35 to 49 in good health. Some clones in this sample may be carry-over from other donors' samples. What was sequenced was PBMCs. The CDR3 nucleotides read TGTGCCAGCAGCTTAAGGCCTAGCGGGACCTACAATGAGCAGTTCTTC. Encoded protein: CASSLRPSGTYNEQFF.